This T cell receptor beta chain comes out of a study of T cell responses to AZD1222 COVID-19 vaccine. Across the study: Pooling covered second doses at about 4 or about 12 weeks.

Concerning this clone itself: As yet, its antigen is unknown.

Overall study findings and caveats: Donors skewed white British and female; clonal diversity was possibly underestimated.

This CDR3 contains 14 residues. Trimming took off 7 bases at V and 0 bases at J, with 13 bases between the two ends. Per germline, CDR1 SNHLY and CDR2 FYNNEI. Sequencing used immunoSEQ multiplex PCR; TCRdb keeps in-frame clones, though not all of them. This table holds under 150,000 clones, about 87% found once. The sequence was collected from an adult in good health. The chain has TRBV2 and TRBJ2-7; D is perhaps TRBD1 (5 bases). The material was peripheral blood, obtained on day 0 of AZD1222 vaccination. CDR3 sequence: CASMQGVVSYEQYF. CDR3 sequence (DNA): TGTGCCAGCATGCAAGGGGTCGTCTCCTACGAGCAGTACTTC.